The clone carrying this T cell receptor (beta chain) was counted many times. Its cognate antigen is unknown. The record originates from a study of beta chain features in type 1 diabetes. Across the study: Age, gender and cell yields were alike across patients and healthy donors. Study-wide results and caveats: Moderate yet significant TCRB CDR3 shortening was seen in Type 1 diabetes patients in all four CD4+ subsets. Among type 1 diabetes patients, VDJ junctions had fewer insertions and more deletions. Still unanswered here is whether HLA type influences TCRB rearrangement.

CDR1 is MDHEN, CDR2 SYDVKM, per germline. Trimming removed 10 bases from V and 4 bases from J, with 8 bases in between. This CDR3 spans 10 amino acids. Purities in excess of 95% were seen in all sorted populations. The isolated RNA, all of it, was reverse transcribed, so expressed TCRB transcripts were what got sequenced. Here immunoSEQ multiplex PCR was the method, and the copy in TCRdb shows in-frame clones only, minus some. In the table there are roughly 300,000 clones, roughly 8.8% of which are singletons. Sequences were obtained from central memory CD4+ T cells from blood. The rearrangement joins TRBV28 to TRBJ2-7; D unclear. The clonotype was recovered from a man aged 30-40 years with type 1 diabetes. In DNA form, the CDR3 reads TGTGCCACTCAATATTACGAGCAGTACTTC. It translates to CATQYYEQYF. The full variable domain, its missing parts supplied by reference TRBV28 and TRBJ2-7, is DVKVTQSSRYLVKRTGEKVFLECVQDMDHENMFWYRQDPGLGLRLIYFSYDVKMKEKGDIPEGYSVSREKKERFSLILESASTNQTSMYLCATQYYEQYFGPGTRLTVT.